A single sample gave rise to the 11 T cell receptor beta chains below, sequenced in a study of blood T cell repertoires in COVID-19. Data came from immunoSEQ multiplex PCR; TCRdb stores just in-frame clones and leaves some out. The data contain about 160,000 clones, 75% to 80% of them singletons. The sequenced sample consisted of peripheral blood. The receptors here all came from an elderly woman with acute or convalescent COVID-19.

The chain carries TRBV6-5 and TRBJ2-5; 10 bases are a match to TRBD1. The CDR3 consists of 14 residues. From germline, CDR1 is MNHEY and CDR2 SVGAGI. J lost 4 bases, V lost 2 bases, and 1 base had no gene match. Here the CDR3 DNA reads TGTGCCAGCAGTTACGGGGACAGGGGAGAGACCCAGTACTTC. Its translation is CASSYGDRGETQYF.

The DNA of the CDR3 is TGTGCCAGCAGGGCAGGGGTAGGTGGGCCGAACACCGGGGAGCTGTTTTTT. Translated: CASRAGVGGPNTGELFF. V usage is TRBV2 and J usage is TRBJ2-2, with D perhaps TRBD1 (6 bases). CDR1 SNHLY and CDR2 FYNNEI come from the germline V gene. Trimming removed 6 bases from V and 0 bases from J, with 17 bases in between. The CDR3 runs 17 residues.

The chain carries TRBV18 and TRBJ1-3; 8 bases line up with TRBD1. The germline V gene encodes CDR1 KGHSH and CDR2 LQKENI. The CDR3 runs 16 residues. The V and J ends lost 2 bases and 5 bases, in that order; junction bases with no gene match: 8. The chain's CDR3 is CASSPTTGGSRNTIYF. In DNA form, the CDR3 reads TGTGCCAGCTCACCAACTACAGGGGGATCAAGAAACACCATATATTTT.

The CDR3 spells CSGGTGAQFPYEQYF. The DNA of the CDR3 is TGCAGCGGTGGGACAGGGGCCCAATTCCCCTACGAGCAGTACTTC. The chain employs TRBV29-1 and TRBJ2-7, with 10 nucleotides matching TRBD1. V gave up 7 bases and J gave up 2 bases; unmatched junction bases: 11. The CDR3 consists of 15 residues. Germline V gene data show CDR1 as SQVTM and CDR2 as ANQGSEA.

The V and J genes are TRBV6-2 or TRBV6-3 and TRBJ2-7; D perhaps matches TRBD2 (6 bases). Germline values: CDR1 MNHEY, CDR2 SVGEGT. This CDR3 has 16 residues. V lost 5 bases and J lost 4, with 21 bases in between. DNA of the CDR3: TGTGCCAGCAGTCTCCCCCGGGACTCACCTAGGTACGAGCAGTACTTC. Translation gives CASSLPRDSPRYEQYF.

The rearrangement links TRBV7-2 to TRBJ1-6, with D perhaps matching TRBD1 (5 bases). Germline V lookup: CDR1 SGHTA, CDR2 FQGNSA. Trimming took off 5 bases at V and 0 bases at J, with 8 bases between the two ends. The CDR3 spans 15 residues. The CDR3 is CASSPDSSYNSPLHF. CDR3 nucleotide sequence: TGTGCCAGCAGCCCCGACAGCTCCTATAATTCACCCCTCCACTTT.

The chain recombines TRBV5-1 with TRBJ2-1, with 12 positions matching TRBD2. V gave up 3 bases and J gave up 5 bases; unmatched junction bases: 3. Germline V CDR1 and CDR2: SGHRS, YFSETQ. The CDR3 length is 15 residues. In DNA form, the CDR3 reads TGCGCCAGCAGCTCGGGACTAGCGGGTGACAATGAGCAGTTCTTC. This translates into CASSSGLAGDNEQFF.

The chain recombines TRBV19 with TRBJ1-4; 9 bases line up with TRBD1. V lost 5 bases and J lost 4; bases outside the gene matches: 8. CDR3 length equals 16 residues. The germline V gene encodes CDR1 LNHDA and CDR2 SQIVND (reference sequence). The DNA of the CDR3 is TGTGCCAGTAGTTCACCGGGACAGGGAGGTAATGAAAAACTGTTTTTT. Translated: CASSSPGQGGNEKLFF.

The V and J genes are TRBV24-1 and TRBJ2-1; no reliable D call. The CDR3 extends over 13 amino acids. Trimming left V 5 bases short and J 7 bases short, with 11 bases between. Germline V CDR1 and CDR2: KGHDR, SFDVKD. CDR3: CATSVLDRNEQFF. DNA of the CDR3: TGTGCCACCAGTGTATTAGATCGGAATGAGCAGTTCTTC.

The chain's CDR3 is CASSYSRPSAGDEQYF. CDR3 DNA: TGTGCCAGCAGTTACTCGAGGCCTAGCGCTGGGGACGAGCAGTACTTC. The chain recombines TRBV6-5 with TRBJ2-7; maybe TRBD2 (6 bases). The CDR3 is 16 residues long. In germline, CDR1 is MNHEY, CDR2 SVGAGI. V was clipped by 0 bases and J by 5 bases, with 17 bases between them.

V usage is TRBV12-3 or TRBV12-4 and J usage is TRBJ1-5, with D possibly being TRBD1 (5 bases). V was pared by 3 bases and J by 4 bases, with 7 bases between. The CDR3 spans 13 residues. CDR3 loop: CASSLGQNQPQHF. In DNA, the CDR3 is TGTGCCAGCAGTTTGGGGCAGAATCAGCCCCAGCATTTT.